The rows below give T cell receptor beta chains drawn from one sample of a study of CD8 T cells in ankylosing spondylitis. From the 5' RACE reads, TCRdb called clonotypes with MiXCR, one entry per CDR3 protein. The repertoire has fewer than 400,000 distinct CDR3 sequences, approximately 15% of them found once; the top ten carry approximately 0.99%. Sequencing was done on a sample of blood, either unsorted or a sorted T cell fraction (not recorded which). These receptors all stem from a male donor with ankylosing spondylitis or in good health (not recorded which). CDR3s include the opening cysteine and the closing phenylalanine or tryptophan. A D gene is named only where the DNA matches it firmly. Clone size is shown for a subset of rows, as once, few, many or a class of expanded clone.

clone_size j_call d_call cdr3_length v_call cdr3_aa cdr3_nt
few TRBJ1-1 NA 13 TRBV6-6 CASSYEPRTEAFF TGTGCCAGCAGTTACGAACCCCGGACTGAAGCTTTCTTT
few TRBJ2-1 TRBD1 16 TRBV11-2 CASSSYQGVWYNEQFF TGTGCCAGCAGCTCCTACCAGGGGGTATGGTACAATGAGCAGTTCTTC
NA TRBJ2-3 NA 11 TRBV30 CACQGPDTQYF TGTGCCTGTCAGGGGCCAGATACGCAGTATTTT
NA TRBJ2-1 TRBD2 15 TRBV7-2 CASSLFAGGWDEQFF TGTGCCAGCAGCTTGTTTGCGGGAGGGTGGGATGAGCAGTTCTTC
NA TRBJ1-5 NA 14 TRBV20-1 CSALGGSADQPQHF TGCAGTGCCCTTGGAGGGAGTGCGGATCAGCCCCAGCATTTT
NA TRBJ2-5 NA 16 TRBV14 CASSPRSSAGQETQYF TGTGCCAGCAGCCCCCGAAGCAGCGCGGGACAAGAGACCCAGTACTTC
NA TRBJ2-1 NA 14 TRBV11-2 CASSTQGGANEQFF TGTGCCAGCAGCACACAGGGGGGGGCCAATGAGCAGTTCTTC
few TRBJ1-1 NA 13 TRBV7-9 CASSLIHNTEAFF TGTGCCAGCAGCTTAATCCATAACACTGAAGCTTTCTTT
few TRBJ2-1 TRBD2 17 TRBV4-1 CASSHPWTSGRYNEQFF TGCGCCAGCAGCCACCCCTGGACTAGCGGGAGGTACAATGAGCAGTTCTTC
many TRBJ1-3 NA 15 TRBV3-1 CASSYGTRSGNTIYF TGTGCCAGCAGCTACGGGACCCGCTCTGGAAACACCATATATTTT
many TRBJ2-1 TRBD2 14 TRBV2 CASSEIREGNEQFF TGTGCCAGCAGTGAGATTAGGGAGGGAAATGAGCAGTTCTTC
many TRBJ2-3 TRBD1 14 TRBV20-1 CSAVPGQSTDTQYF TGCAGTGCGGTTCCGGGACAGAGCACAGATACGCAGTATTTT
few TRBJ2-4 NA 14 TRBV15 CATSRGWTDDIQYF TGTGCCACCAGCAGAGGATGGACAGATGACATTCAGTACTTC
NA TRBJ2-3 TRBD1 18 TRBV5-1 CASSSPPGRQGSPDTQYF TGCGCCAGCAGCTCCCCTCCTGGCCGACAGGGGAGTCCAGATACGCAGTATTTT
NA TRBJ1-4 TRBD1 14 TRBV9 CASSVGQGGEKLFF TGTGCCAGCAGCGTAGGACAGGGAGGTGAAAAACTGTTTTTT
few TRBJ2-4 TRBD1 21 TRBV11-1 CASSFPPLGQGASRAKNIQYF TGTGCCAGCAGCTTCCCCCCTTTGGGACAGGGGGCGAGTCGAGCCAAAAACATTCAGTACTTC
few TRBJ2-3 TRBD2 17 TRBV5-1 CASSLGALADSTDTQYF TGCGCCAGCAGCTTGGGGGCCCTAGCGGATAGCACAGATACGCAGTATTTT
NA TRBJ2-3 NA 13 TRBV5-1 CASSPHPTDTQYF TGCGCCAGCAGCCCCCACCCCACAGATACGCAGTATTTT
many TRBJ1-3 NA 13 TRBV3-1 CASSQDLRDTIYF TGTGCCAGCAGCCAAGATCTCCGGGATACCATATATTTT
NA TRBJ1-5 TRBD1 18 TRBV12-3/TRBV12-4 CASSLRQGYYRSNQPQHF TGTGCCAGCAGTCTTCGACAGGGATACTATCGGAGCAATCAGCCCCAGCATTTT
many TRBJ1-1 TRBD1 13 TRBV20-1 CRGDRERNTEAFF TGCAGGGGGGACAGGGAAAGGAACACTGAAGCTTTCTTT
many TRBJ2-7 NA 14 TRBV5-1 CASSLSSEPGEQYF TGCGCCAGCAGTTTGTCTAGCGAGCCGGGCGAGCAGTACTTC